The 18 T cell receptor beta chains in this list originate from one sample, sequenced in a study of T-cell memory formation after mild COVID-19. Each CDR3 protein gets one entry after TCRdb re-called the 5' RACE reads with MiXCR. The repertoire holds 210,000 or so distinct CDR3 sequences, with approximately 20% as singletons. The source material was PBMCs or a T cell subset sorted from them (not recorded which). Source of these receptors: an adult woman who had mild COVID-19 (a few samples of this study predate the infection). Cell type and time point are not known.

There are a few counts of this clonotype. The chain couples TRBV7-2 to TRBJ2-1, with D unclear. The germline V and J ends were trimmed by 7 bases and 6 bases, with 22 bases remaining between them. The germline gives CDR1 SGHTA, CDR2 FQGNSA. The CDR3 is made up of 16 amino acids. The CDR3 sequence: CASTPLVLTSINEQFF. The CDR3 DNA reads TGTGCCAGCACCCCGCTGGTGCTCACCTCCATCAATGAGCAGTTCTTC. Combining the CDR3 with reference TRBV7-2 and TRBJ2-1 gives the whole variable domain GAGVSQSPSNKVTEKGKDVELRCDPISGHTALYWYRQSLGQGLEFLIYFQGNSAPDKSGLPSDRFSAERTGGSVSTLTIQRTQQEDSAVYLCASTPLVLTSINEQFFGPGTRLTVL.

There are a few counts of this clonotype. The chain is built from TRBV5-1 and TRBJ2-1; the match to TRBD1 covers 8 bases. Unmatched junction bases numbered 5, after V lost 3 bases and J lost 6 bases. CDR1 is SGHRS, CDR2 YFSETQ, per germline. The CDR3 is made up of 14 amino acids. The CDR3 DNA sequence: TGCGCCAGCAGCTGGACAGGGTGGGGCAATGAGCAGTTCTTC. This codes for CASSWTGWGNEQFF.

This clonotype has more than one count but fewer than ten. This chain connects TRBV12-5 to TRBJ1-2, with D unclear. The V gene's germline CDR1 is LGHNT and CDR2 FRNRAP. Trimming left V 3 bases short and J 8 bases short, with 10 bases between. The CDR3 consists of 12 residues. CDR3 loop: CASGFRRGGYTF. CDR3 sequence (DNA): TGTGCTAGTGGTTTCCGTCGTGGGGGCTACACCTTC. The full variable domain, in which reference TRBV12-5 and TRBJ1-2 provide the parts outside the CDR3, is DARVTQTPRHKVTEMGQEVTMRCQPILGHNTVFWYRQTMMQGLELLAYFRNRAPLDDSGMPKDRFSAEMPDATLATLKIQPSEPRDSAVYFCASGFRRGGYTFGSGTRLTVV.

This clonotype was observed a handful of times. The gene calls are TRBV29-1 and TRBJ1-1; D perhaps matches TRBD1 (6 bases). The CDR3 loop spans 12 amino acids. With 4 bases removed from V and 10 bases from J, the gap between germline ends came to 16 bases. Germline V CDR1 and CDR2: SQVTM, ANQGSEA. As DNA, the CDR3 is TGCAGCGTTGGGGAACCGACAGGCGTAGCTTTCTTT. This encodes CSVGEPTGVAFF. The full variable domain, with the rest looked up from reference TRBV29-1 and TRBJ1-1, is SAVISQKPSRDICQRGTSLTIQCQVDSQVTMMFWYRQQPGQSLTLIATANQGSEATYESGFVIDKFPISRPNLTFSTLTVSNMSPEDSSIYLCSVGEPTGVAFFGQGTRLTVV.

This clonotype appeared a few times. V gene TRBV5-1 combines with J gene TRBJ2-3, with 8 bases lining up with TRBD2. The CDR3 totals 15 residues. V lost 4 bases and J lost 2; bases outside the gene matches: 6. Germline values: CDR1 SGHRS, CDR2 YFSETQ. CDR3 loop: CASSGTSGITDTQYF. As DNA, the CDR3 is TGCGCCAGCAGCGGTACTAGCGGTATCACAGATACGCAGTATTTT.

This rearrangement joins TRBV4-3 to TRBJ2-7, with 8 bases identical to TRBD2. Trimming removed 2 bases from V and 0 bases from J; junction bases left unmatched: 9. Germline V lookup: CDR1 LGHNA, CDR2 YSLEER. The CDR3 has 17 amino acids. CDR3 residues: CASSQYYSGAISYEQYF. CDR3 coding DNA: TGCGCCAGCAGCCAATATTATAGCGGGGCAATCTCCTACGAGCAGTACTTC.

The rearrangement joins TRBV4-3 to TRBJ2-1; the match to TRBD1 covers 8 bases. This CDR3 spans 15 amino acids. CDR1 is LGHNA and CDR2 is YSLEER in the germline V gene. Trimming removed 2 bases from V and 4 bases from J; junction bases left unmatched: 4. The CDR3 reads CASSQPGTGYNEQFF. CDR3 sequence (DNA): TGCGCCAGCAGCCAACCCGGGACAGGATACAATGAGCAGTTCTTC.

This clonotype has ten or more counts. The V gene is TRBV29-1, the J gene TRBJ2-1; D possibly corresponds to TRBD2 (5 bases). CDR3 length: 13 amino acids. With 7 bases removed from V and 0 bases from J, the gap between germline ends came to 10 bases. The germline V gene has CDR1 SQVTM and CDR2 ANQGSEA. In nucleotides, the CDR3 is TGCAGCGGCCGAGGGAGCTCCTACAATGAGCAGTTCTTC. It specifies CSGRGSSYNEQFF.

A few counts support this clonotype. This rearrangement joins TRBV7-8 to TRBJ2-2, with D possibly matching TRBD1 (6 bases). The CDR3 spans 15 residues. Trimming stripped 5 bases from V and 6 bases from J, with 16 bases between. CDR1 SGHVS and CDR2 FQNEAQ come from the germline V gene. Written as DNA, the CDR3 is TGTGCCAGCAGCCCAAGGGACACCCAGCCCGGGGAGCTGTTTTTT. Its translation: CASSPRDTQPGELFF.

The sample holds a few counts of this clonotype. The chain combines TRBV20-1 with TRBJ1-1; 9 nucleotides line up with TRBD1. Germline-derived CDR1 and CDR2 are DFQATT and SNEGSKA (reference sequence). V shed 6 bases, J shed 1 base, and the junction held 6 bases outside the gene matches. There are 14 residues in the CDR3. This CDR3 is CSAHRGRRNTEAFF. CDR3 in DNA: TGCAGTGCCCACAGGGGGCGCAGGAACACTGAAGCTTTCTTT.

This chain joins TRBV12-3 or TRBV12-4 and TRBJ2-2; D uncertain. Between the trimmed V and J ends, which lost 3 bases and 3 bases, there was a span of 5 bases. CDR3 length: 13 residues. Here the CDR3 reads CASSFSYTGELFF. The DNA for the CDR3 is TGTGCCAGCAGTTTTTCCTACACCGGGGAGCTGTTTTTT.

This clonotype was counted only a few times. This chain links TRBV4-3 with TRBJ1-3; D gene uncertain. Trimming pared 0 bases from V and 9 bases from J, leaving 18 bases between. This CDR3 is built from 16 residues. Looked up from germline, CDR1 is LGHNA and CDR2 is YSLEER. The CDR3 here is CASSQERASALSTIYF. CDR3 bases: TGCGCCAGCAGCCAAGAAAGGGCGTCAGCGTTAAGCACCATATATTTT.

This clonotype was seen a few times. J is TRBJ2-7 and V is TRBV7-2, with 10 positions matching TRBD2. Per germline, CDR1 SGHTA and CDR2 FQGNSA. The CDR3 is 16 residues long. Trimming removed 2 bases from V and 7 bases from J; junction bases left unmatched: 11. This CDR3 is CASSLSQAGGPGEQYF. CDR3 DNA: TGTGCCAGCAGCTTAAGCCAAGCGGGAGGGCCGGGGGAGCAGTACTTC. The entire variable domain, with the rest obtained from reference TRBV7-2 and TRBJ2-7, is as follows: GAGVSQSPSNKVTEKGKDVELRCDPISGHTALYWYRQSLGQGLEFLIYFQGNSAPDKSGLPSDRFSAERTGGSVSTLTIQRTQQEDSAVYLCASSLSQAGGPGEQYFGPGTRLTVT.

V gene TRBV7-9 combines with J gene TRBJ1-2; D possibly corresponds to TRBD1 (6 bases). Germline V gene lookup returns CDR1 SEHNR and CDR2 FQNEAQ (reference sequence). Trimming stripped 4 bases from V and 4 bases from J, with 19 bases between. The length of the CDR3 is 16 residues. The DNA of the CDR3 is TGTGCCAGCAGCTCCCACGTGGGGGCAGGGACCTATGGCTACACCTTC. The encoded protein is CASSSHVGAGTYGYTF. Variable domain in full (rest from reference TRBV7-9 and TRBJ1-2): DTGVSQNPRHKITKRGQNVTFRCDPISEHNRLYWYRQTLGQGPEFLTYFQNEAQLEKSRLLSDRFSAERPKGSFSTLEIQRTEQGDSAMYLCASSSHVGAGTYGYTFGSGTRLTVV.

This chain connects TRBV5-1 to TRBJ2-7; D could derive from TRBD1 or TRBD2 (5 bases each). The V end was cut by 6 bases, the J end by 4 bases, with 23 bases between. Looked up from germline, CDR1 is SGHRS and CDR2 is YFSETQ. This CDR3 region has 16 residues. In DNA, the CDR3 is TGCGCCAGCACCCCGAATCGGGGCCCGAGGGTATACGAGCAGTACTTC. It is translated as CASTPNRGPRVYEQYF.

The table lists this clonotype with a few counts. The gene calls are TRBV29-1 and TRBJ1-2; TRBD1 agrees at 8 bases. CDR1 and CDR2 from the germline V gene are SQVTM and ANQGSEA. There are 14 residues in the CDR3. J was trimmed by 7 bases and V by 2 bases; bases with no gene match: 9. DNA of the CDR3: TGCAGCGTTGAATTCGGGTCAGGGGGCAGTGGCTACACCTTC. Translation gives CSVEFGSGGSGYTF.

Written as DNA, the CDR3 is TGTGCCAGCAGCCAGGTACCCTCCTACAATGAGCAGTTCTTC. Its protein is CASSQVPSYNEQFF. The gene calls are TRBV7-9 and TRBJ2-1, with D unclear. The CDR3 runs 14 residues. The ends were cut back, 5 bases at V and 0 bases at J, with 8 bases in the middle. CDR1 is SEHNR and CDR2 is FQNEAQ in the germline V gene (reference sequence).

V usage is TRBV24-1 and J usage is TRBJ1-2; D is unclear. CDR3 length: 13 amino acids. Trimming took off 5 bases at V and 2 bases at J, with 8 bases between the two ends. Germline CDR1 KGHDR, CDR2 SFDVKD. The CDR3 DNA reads TGTGCCACCAGTGTAGGGCAGAACTATGGCTACACCTTC. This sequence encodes CATSVGQNYGYTF.